The 18 T cell receptor beta chains given below trace back to one sample, sequenced in a study of blood T cells in healthy people across ages. A second 7 to 11 cycle PCR used barcoded and J-beta primers. TCRdb analysed the 5' RACE reads with MiXCR anew, one entry per CDR3 protein. The data contain 660,000 or so distinct CDR3 sequences, roughly 53% of them singletons. The sample was blood. The source of these receptors is a man in his 60s in good health.

This chain links TRBV20-1 with TRBJ2-7; a possible D gene is TRBD2 (5 bases). V was cut by 5 bases and J by 3 bases, with 14 bases left in between. Germline assignment: CDR1 DFQATT and CDR2 SNEGSKA (reference sequence). The CDR3 totals 13 residues. DNA of the CDR3: TGCAGTGCTCCTAGCCACGGAGGCTACGAGCAGTACTTC. Residues: CSAPSHGGYEQYF.

V is TRBV15 and J is TRBJ2-3, with no clear D. The CDR3 contains 13 residues. Trimming removed 3 bases at V and 5 bases at J, with 9 bases between. The germline V gene encodes CDR1 LNHNV and CDR2 YYDKDF (reference sequence). The CDR3 protein is CATSSQTRDTQYF. DNA for the CDR3: TGTGCCACCAGCAGCCAGACTCGAGATACGCAGTATTTT.

This chain links TRBV20-1 with TRBJ2-5, with D tentatively TRBD1 (6 bases). The J call may not be correct, given that the DNA end is closer to TRBJ2-7. The CDR3 is 14 residues long. CDR1 is DFQATT and CDR2 is SNEGSKA in the germline V gene (reference sequence). The CDR3 region is CSAKPGQFAYEQYF. The CDR3 DNA follows: TGCAGTGCTAAACCAGGACAGTTCGCCTACGAGCAGTACTTC.

In its sample, this clonotype was seen a few times. V is TRBV6-5 and J is TRBJ2-7; tentatively, D is TRBD1 or TRBD2 (5 bases each). The CDR3 has 15 residues. With 4 bases removed from V and 6 bases from J, the gap between germline ends came to 19 bases. Germline CDR1 is MNHEY and CDR2 is SVGAGI. Here the CDR3 DNA reads TGTGCCAGCAGTTCCTCCGGGGCCCCGTGGGGCGAGCAGTACTTC. Translating gives CASSSSGAPWGEQYF.

The chain recombines TRBV20-1 with TRBJ2-4; 7 nucleotides line up with TRBD2. The end of the DNA is better explained by TRBJ2-5, so the J call may be wrong. CDR1 is DFQATT and CDR2 is SNEGSKA in the germline V gene (reference sequence). The CDR3 extends over 15 amino acids. The CDR3 nucleotides read TGCAGTGCTAGGGGTAGCGGGCGCGTCCAAGAGACCCAGTACTTC. Its translation: CSARGSGRVQETQYF.

The chain uses TRBV10-3 and TRBJ2-4; TRBD2 is a possible D gene (7 bases). The J call is doubtful: the DNA matches TRBJ2-7 better. The germline gives CDR1 ENHRY, CDR2 SYGVKD. There are 14 residues in the CDR3. CDR3 DNA: TGTGCCATCAGTGAGCCGGGGGGCAGCTACGAGCAGTACTTC. Translating it yields CAISEPGGSYEQYF.

The chain recombines TRBV5-1 with TRBJ2-2; TRBD2 matches 8 bases. V gave up 2 bases and J gave up 2 bases; unmatched junction bases: 5. The CDR3 has 16 amino acids. CDR1 SGHRS and CDR2 YFSETQ come from the germline V gene. The CDR3 region has the DNA TGCGCCAGCAGCTTAATAGCGGGGACAAACACCGGGGAGCTGTTTTTT. It specifies CASSLIAGTNTGELFF.

There are many counts of this clonotype. The V gene is TRBV10-1, the J gene TRBJ2-1; the D gene is possibly TRBD2 (6 bases). The CDR3 loop spans 19 amino acids. Germline CDR1 reads WNHNN; CDR2 reads SYGVQD (reference sequence). The V end was cut by 5 bases, the J end by 0 bases, with 23 bases between. The CDR3 DNA is TGCGCCAGCAGTCCCCGGCGGGACCTCCGCATAAGCTCCTACAATGAGCAGTTCTTC. Protein sequence: CASSPRRDLRISSYNEQFF.

This clonotype was picked up many times. CDR3 coding DNA: TGCAGCGTTGAGGTGACAGGGAATTCCTACGAGCAGTACTTC. This gives the protein CSVEVTGNSYEQYF. J is TRBJ2-7 and V is TRBV29-1, with 7 bases lining up with TRBD1. Germline V lookup: CDR1 SQVTM, CDR2 ANQGSEA. CDR3 length: 14 amino acids. V was clipped by 3 bases and J by 1 base; unmatched bases: 6.

The chain is built from TRBV7-2 and TRBJ1-2; D gene ambiguous. The CDR3 sequence is 15 residues long. Deletions cut 5 bases from V and 6 bases from J, with 19 bases between. Germline-derived CDR1 and CDR2 are SGHTA and FQGNSA. This CDR3 reads CASSPRRPGRDGYTF. CDR3 nucleotide sequence: TGTGCCAGCAGCCCTCGCAGGCCGGGGAGGGATGGCTACACCTTC.

This clonotype occurred a few times. The chain couples TRBV10-3 to TRBJ2-1; 10 nucleotides match TRBD2. The CDR3 runs to 15 residues. J lost 7 bases, V lost 7 bases, and 10 bases had no gene match. In germline, CDR1 is ENHRY, CDR2 SYGVKD. Written as DNA, the CDR3 is TGTGCCATCACAGATCTAGCGGGGGAAGGGAATGAGCAGTTCTTC. Translated: CAITDLAGEGNEQFF.

This clonotype has just a few counts. The chain recombines TRBV7-9 with TRBJ1-4; D unclear. CDR3 length: 12 amino acids. In germline, CDR1 is SEHNR, CDR2 FQNEAQ (reference sequence). With 9 bases removed from V and 8 bases from J, the gap between germline ends came to 13 bases. For the CDR3, the DNA is TGTGCCAGTAAAAGAGGAAGCGAAAAACTGTTTTTT. Its translation: CASKRGSEKLFF.

V and J are TRBV3-1 and TRBJ2-3; possible D gene TRBD2, 5 bases. The CDR3 is 12 amino acids. Trimming cost V 4 bases and J 10 bases, with 12 bases left between them. From germline, CDR1 is LGHDT and CDR2 YNNKEL (reference sequence). The CDR3 spells CASSRTRAAQYF. DNA of the CDR3: TGTGCCAGCAGCCGCACGAGGGCCGCGCAGTATTTT.

This clonotype was seen a single time. V gene TRBV18 combines with J gene TRBJ1-6; D unclear. The CDR3 sequence is 14 residues long. In germline, CDR1 is KGHSH, CDR2 LQKENI. The V end lost 2 bases, the J end lost 10 bases, and 12 bases lay between the germline ends. In DNA, the CDR3 is TGTGCCAGCTCACCAGAGAGTGTTTACTCACCCCTCCACTTT. Its translation: CASSPESVYSPLHF.

V is TRBV29-1 and J is TRBJ2-5; tentative D call: TRBD1 (5 bases). The CDR3 has 13 amino acids. CDR1 and CDR2 from the germline V gene are SQVTM and ANQGSEA. Trimming cost V 7 bases and J 5 bases, with 17 bases left between them. CDR3 region: CSDTTVLGETQYF. The CDR3 coding sequence is TGCAGCGACACGACAGTTCTAGGGGAGACCCAGTACTTC.

This clonotype occurred many times. The junction does not match germline at one end; this may be a read error. The chain links TRBV5-1 to TRBJ2-1; D is uncertain. CDR1 is SGHRS, CDR2 YFSETQ, per germline. The CDR3 runs 15 residues. The CDR3 DNA reads as TGTGCCAGCAGCTTAGTAGGAGACTCCTACAATGAGCAGTTCTTC. It is translated as CASSLVGDSYNEQFF. The whole variable domain, filled in from reference TRBV5-1 and TRBJ2-1, reads KAGVTQTPRYLIKTRGQQVTLSCSPISGHRSVSWYQQTPGQGLQFLFEYFSETQRNKGNFPGRFSGRQFSNSRSEMNVSTLELGDSALYLCASSLVGDSYNEQFFGPGTRLTVL.

This clonotype has a handful of counts. Written as DNA, the CDR3 is TGTGCCAGCAGTTTAGGGGCACAGGCAGCGGGCGAGCAGTACTTC. This encodes CASSLGAQAAGEQYF. The rearrangement joins TRBV12-3 or TRBV12-4 to TRBJ2-7, with D tentatively TRBD2 (6 bases). Trimming cost V 1 base and J 6 bases, with 16 bases left between them. This CDR3 comprises 15 residues.

The DNA for the CDR3 is TGTGCCAGCAGCCGGAGGTTGGGGGCAGAGCAGTTCTTC. This encodes CASSRRLGAEQFF. The J gene is TRBJ2-1, the V gene TRBV3-1; a weak D match, TRBD1 (6 bases). Deletions cut 4 bases from V and 10 bases from J, with 14 bases between. CDR3 length: 13 residues. CDR1 and CDR2 from the germline V gene are LGHDT and YNNKEL (reference sequence).